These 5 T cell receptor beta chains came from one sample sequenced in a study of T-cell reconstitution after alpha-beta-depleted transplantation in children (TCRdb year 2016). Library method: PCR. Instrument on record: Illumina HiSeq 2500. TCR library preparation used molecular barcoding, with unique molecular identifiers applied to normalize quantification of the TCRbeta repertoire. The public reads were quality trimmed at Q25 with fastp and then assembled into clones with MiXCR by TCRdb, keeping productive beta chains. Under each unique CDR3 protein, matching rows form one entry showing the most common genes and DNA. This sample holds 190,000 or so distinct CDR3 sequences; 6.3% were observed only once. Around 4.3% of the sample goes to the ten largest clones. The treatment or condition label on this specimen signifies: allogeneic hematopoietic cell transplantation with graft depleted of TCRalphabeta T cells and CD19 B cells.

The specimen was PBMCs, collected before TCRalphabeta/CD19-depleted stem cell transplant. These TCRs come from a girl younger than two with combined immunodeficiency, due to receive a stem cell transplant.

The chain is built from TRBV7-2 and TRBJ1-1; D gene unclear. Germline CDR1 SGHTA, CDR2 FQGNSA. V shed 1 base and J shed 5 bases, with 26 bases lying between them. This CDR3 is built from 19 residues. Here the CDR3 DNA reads TGTGCCAGCAGCTTAGTGCCGCCGGGCCTCGGAGGGAGGTTAACTGAAGCTTTCTTT. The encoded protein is CASSLVPPGLGGRLTEAFF. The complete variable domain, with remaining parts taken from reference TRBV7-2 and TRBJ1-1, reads GAGVSQSPSNKVTEKGKDVELRCDPISGHTALYWYRQSLGQGLEFLIYFQGNSAPDKSGLPSDRFSAERTGGSVSTLTIQRTQQEDSAVYLCASSLVPPGLGGRLTEAFFGQGTRLTVV.

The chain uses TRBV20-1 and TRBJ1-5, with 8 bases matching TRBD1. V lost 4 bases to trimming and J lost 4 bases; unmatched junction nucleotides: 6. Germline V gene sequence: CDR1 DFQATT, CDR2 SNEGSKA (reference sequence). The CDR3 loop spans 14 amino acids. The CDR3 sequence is CSATSGQGNQPQHF. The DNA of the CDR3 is TGCAGTGCTACTTCCGGACAGGGTAATCAGCCCCAGCATTTT.

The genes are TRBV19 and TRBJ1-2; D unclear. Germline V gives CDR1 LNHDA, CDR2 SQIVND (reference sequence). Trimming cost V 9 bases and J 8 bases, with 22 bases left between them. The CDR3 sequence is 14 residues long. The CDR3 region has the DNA TGTGCCAGCAGCGAGGAGAAGTGGCCGGGGGGCTACACCTTC. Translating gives CASSEEKWPGGYTF.

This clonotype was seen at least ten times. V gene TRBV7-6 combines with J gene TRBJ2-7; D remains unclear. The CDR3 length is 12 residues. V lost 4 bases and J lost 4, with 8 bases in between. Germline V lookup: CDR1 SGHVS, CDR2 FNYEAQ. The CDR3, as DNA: TGTGCCAGCAGCTCCCTCCAGTACGAGCAGTACTTC. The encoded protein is CASSSLQYEQYF.

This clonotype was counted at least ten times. This CDR3 reads CASGISLRNEQFF. CDR3 DNA: TGTGCCAGCGGTATCTCCCTTCGCAATGAGCAGTTCTTC. The chain is built from TRBV12-3 or TRBV12-4 and TRBJ2-1; no clear D gene. This CDR3 is 13 amino acids long. V was trimmed by 8 bases and J by 6 bases, leaving 14 bases between them.